This entry is about one TCR beta chain. The specificity of this receptor is unknown. No qualities accompany the bases; no much larger clone lies one base away. Taken from cysteine to phenylalanine, the CDR3 has 15 residues. Kept here is only the CDR3 DNA, which spans 45 bases and is read in frame from base 1. According to the germline V gene, CDR1 reads ENHRY and CDR2 reads SYGVKD. The junction shows trimming of 6 bases on V and 0 bases on J, and the gene matches do not reach 3 bases of it. This specimen belongs to a study of blood T cell repertoires in COVID-19 (dated by TCRdb to 2018 to 2021). With regard to the full study: Samples from collaborators originated in the United States, Italy and Spain and spanned both the acute and convalescent phases of COVID-19. The prospective study material was composed of cDNA or gDNA derived from T cells, B-cell-depleted T cells, or PBMCs. Subjects who had been exposed to COVID-19, were actively infected with it, or had recovered from it provided the deeply sampled blood TCRbeta repertoires that made up the dataset. A freely available public database, intended as a resource for researchers studying the immune response to SARS-CoV-2, is where the repertoires were released. Samples were obtained from the ongoing ImmuneRACE study (first 160 participants) and from about 1,300 subjects provided by 6 global collaborators. The sample metadata nearly always contained a de-identified subject ID, COVID-19 status, age in years and sex. HLA class I and class II types, where available, came from metadata supplied by the sample provider rather than from assay-based typing.

What the work shows at the level of the full study, not this receptor alone: How much clinical and demographic metadata was included differed by source and by participant, and the metadata was provided uncurated.

Each collaborating institution followed its own protocols to collect whole blood in K2EDTA tubes. Collaborator samples were shipped for TCRbeta analysis as frozen whole blood, isolated PBMCs, or DNA extracted from either sample type. TCRbeta CDR3 regions were amplified from genomic DNA by means of the immunoSEQ Assay, a bias-controlled multiplex PCR. The authors' pipeline ran thus. Within the assay, amplification of reference gene primers was used to estimate how many nucleated cells each sample contained. To quantify the absolute abundance of each unique TCRbeta CDR3 rearrangement, sequence reads were collapsed and filtered. For each sample, productive Simpson clonality was calculated as the square root of Simpson's diversity index across productive rearrangements. TCRdb holds this immuneACCESS table with in-frame rearrangements only. Some clones are missing; in checked studies, unresolved V genes explain under half, and the rest has no known cause. V, J and clone size are taken as reported in that table, and D and trimming were inferred from the DNA itself. For this sample there are about 330,000 clones; around 82% appear just once. The ten largest clones add up to roughly 1.1% of the sample.

Material for sequencing was peripheral blood. The clonotype was recovered from a woman aged 45-59 years with acute or convalescent COVID-19. This receptor chain uses TRBV10-3 and TRBJ1-1; 11 middle bases align to TRBD1. The CDR3 protein sequence reads: CAIRTDRGLNTEAFF. The DNA is TGTGCCATCAGGACGGACAGGGGGCTGAACACTGAAGCTTTCTTT.